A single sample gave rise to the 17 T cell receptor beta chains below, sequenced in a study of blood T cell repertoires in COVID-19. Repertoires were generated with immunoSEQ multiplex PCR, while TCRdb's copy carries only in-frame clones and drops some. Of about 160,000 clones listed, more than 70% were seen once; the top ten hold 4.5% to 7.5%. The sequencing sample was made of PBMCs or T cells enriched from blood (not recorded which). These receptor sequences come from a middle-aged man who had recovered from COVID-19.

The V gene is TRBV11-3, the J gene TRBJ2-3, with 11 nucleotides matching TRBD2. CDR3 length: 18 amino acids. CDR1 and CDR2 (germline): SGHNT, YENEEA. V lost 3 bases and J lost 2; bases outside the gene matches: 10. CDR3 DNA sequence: TGTGCCAGCAGCTTGGGGCTAGCGGGGGGCAAGTTCACAGATACGCAGTATTTT. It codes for CASSLGLAGGKFTDTQYF.

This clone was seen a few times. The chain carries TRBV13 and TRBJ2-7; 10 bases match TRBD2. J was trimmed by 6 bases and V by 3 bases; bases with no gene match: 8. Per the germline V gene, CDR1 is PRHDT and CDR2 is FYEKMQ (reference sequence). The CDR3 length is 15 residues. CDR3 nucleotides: TGTGCCAGCAGCTTTCTAGCGGGGGTGTCTCTCGAGCAGTACTTC. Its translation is CASSFLAGVSLEQYF.

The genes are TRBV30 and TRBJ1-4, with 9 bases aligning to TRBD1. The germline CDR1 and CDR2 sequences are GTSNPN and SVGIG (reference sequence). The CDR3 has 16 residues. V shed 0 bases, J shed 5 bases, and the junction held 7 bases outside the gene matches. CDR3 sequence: CAWSVPGQGWNEKLFF. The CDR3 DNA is TGTGCCTGGAGTGTCCCGGGACAGGGATGGAATGAAAAACTGTTTTTT.

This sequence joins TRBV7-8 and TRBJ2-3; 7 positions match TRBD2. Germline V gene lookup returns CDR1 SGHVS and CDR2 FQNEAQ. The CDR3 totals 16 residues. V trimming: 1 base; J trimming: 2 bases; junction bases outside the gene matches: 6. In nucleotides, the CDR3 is TGTGCCAGCAGCTTAGACCGGGGGGTTACCACAGATACGCAGTATTTT. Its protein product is CASSLDRGVTTDTQYF.

The CDR3: CASSPGTGGKNTEAFF. CDR3 sequence (DNA): TGTGCCAGCTCACCCGGCACAGGGGGAAAGAACACTGAAGCTTTCTTT. The chain employs TRBV18 and TRBJ1-1, with 8 nucleotides matching TRBD1. Germline trimming cut 3 bases from V and 1 base from J; bases unmatched to any gene: 7. The length of the CDR3 is 16 residues. The V gene's germline CDR1 is KGHSH and CDR2 LQKENI. The whole variable domain, filled in from reference TRBV18 and TRBJ1-1, reads NAGVMQNPRHLVRRRGQEARLRCSPMKGHSHVYWYRQLPEEGLKFMVYLQKENIIDESGMPKERFSAEFPKEGPSILRIQQVVRGDSAAYFCASSPGTGGKNTEAFFGQGTRLTVV.

CDR3 sequence: CSVEGARTGVNYEQYF. The CDR3 region has the DNA TGCAGCGTTGAGGGGGCCCGTACAGGAGTTAACTACGAGCAGTACTTC. The chain has TRBV29-1 and TRBJ2-7, with a possible D match to TRBD1 (6 bases). Trimming took off 3 bases at V and 3 bases at J, with 21 bases between the two ends. This CDR3 is 16 amino acids long. CDR1 is SQVTM and CDR2 is ANQGSEA in the germline V gene.

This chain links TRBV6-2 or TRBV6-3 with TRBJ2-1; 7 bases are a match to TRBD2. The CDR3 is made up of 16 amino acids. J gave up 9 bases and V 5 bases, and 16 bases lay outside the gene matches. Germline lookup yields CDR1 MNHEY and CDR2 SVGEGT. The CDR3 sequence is CASSPVGLTIGSEQFF. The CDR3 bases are TGTGCCAGCAGTCCGGTGGGACTAACAATTGGATCTGAGCAGTTCTTC.

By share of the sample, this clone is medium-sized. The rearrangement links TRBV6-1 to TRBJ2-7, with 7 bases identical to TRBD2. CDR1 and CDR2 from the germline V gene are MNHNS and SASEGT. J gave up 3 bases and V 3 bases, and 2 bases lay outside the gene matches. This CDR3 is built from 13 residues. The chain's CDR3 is CASSETSHYEQYV. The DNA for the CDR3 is TGTGCCAGCAGTGAGACTAGCCACTACGAGCAGTACGTC.

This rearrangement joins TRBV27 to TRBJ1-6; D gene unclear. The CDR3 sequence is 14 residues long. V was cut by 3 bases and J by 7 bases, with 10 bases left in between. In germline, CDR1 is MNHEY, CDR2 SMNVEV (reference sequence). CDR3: CASSFPFPNSPLHF. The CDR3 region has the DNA TGTGCCAGCAGTTTTCCCTTCCCGAATTCACCCCTCCACTTT.

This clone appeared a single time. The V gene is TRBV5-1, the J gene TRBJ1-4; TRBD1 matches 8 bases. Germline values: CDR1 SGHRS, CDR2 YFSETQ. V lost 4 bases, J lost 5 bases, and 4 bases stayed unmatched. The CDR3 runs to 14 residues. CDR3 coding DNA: TGCGCCAGCAGCCCGGGACAGGTGAATGAAAAACTGTTTTTT. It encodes CASSPGQVNEKLFF.

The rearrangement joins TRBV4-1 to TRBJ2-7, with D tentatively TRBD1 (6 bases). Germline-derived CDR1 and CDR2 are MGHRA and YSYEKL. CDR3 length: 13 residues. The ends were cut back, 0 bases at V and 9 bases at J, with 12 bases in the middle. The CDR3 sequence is CASSQELQGRQYV. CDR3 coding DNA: TGCGCCAGCAGCCAAGAATTACAGGGTAGGCAGTACGTC.

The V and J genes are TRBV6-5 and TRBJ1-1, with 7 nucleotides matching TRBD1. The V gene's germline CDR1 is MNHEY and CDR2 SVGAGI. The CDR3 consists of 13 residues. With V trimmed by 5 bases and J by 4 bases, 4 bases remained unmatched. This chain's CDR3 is CASSRQGGTEAFF. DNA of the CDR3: TGTGCCAGCAGTAGACAGGGAGGCACTGAAGCTTTCTTT.

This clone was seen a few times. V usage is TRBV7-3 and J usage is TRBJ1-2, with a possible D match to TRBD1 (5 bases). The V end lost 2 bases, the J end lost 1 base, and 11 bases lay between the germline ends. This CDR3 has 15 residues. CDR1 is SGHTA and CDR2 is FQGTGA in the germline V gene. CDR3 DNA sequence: TGTGCCAGCAGCTTAGGGCAGGGAAGTAACTATGGCTACACCTTC. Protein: CASSLGQGSNYGYTF.

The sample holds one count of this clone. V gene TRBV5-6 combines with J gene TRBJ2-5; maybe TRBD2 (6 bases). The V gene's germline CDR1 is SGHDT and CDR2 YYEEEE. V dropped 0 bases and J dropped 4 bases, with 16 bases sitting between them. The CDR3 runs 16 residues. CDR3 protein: CASSLAQKARGETQYF. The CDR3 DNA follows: TGTGCCAGCAGCTTGGCCCAAAAGGCGCGGGGAGAGACCCAGTACTTC.

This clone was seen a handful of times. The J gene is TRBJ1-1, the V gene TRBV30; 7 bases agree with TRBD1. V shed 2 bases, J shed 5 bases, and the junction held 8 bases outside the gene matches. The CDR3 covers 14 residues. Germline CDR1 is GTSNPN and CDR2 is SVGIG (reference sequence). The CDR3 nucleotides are TGTGCCTGGAGTAGACAGGGCGGAGTGACTGAAGCTTTCTTT. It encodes CAWSRQGGVTEAFF.

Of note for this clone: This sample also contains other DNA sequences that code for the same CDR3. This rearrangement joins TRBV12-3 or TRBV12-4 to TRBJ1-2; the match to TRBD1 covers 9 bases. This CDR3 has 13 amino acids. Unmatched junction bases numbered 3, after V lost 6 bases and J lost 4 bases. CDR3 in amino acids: CASSPGQGYGYTF. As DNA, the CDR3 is TGTGCCAGCAGCCCGGGACAGGGCTATGGCTACACCTTC.

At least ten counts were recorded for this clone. The CDR3 protein is CATSGQGRKPQHF. CDR3 sequence (DNA): TGTGCCACCAGCGGTCAGGGAAGAAAGCCCCAGCATTTT. The J gene is TRBJ1-5, the V gene TRBV24-1; a possible D gene is TRBD1 (5 bases). This CDR3 is 13 amino acids long. V was trimmed by 7 bases and J by 8 bases, leaving 14 bases between them. Germline V gene sequence: CDR1 KGHDR, CDR2 SFDVKD.